This passage covers 31 T cell receptor beta chains from one sample sequenced in a study of post-analysis software for immune sequencing data. Study-wide results and caveats: With TRBV5-6, TRBV5-1 and TRBV20-1 included, about five TRBV segments were more frequent in patients than in controls.

These receptors' antigens are unknown. The library was made from cDNA and included unique molecular identifiers. TCRdb passed the PCR reads through MiXCR, listing each CDR3 protein once. The table has 350,000 to 450,000 distinct CDR3 sequences, 39% seen once. Sequencing was performed on blood. The receptors originated from a girl aged 2-9 years with multiple sclerosis.

The chain has TRBV20-1 and TRBJ2-1, with 10 positions matching TRBD2. V was clipped by 0 bases and J by 8 bases; unmatched bases: 7. The germline CDR1 and CDR2 sequences are DFQATT and SNEGSKA (reference sequence). The CDR3 is 15 amino acids. As DNA, the CDR3 is TGCAGTGCTAGAGAAACTAGCGGGACCGGGCATGAGCAGTTCTTC. Its protein is CSARETSGTGHEQFF.

The gene calls are TRBV11-2 and TRBJ1-4; possibly TRBD1 for D (5 bases). Trimming pared 7 bases from V and 8 bases from J, leaving 8 bases between. Germline V gives CDR1 SGHAT, CDR2 FQNNGV. This CDR3 is 11 amino acids long. The CDR3 loop is CASTWGEKLFF. The CDR3 DNA sequence: TGTGCCAGCACTTGGGGCGAAAAACTGTTTTTT.

The sample holds many counts of this clonotype. J is TRBJ2-5 and V is TRBV6-5; 11 bases agree with TRBD2. Per germline, CDR1 MNHEY and CDR2 SVGAGI. V shed 3 bases and J 1 base; nucleotides not matched to a gene: 1. There are 15 residues in the CDR3. CDR3 DNA: TGTGCCAGCAGTTATAGCGGGAGGGCCCAAGAGACCCAGTACTTC. Protein: CASSYSGRAQETQYF.

The chain combines TRBV29-1 with TRBJ1-2; possible D gene TRBD1, 6 bases. This CDR3 has 14 residues. With 7 bases removed from V and 0 bases from J, the gap between germline ends came to 15 bases. CDR1 is SQVTM, CDR2 ANQGSEA, per germline. In nucleotides, the CDR3 is TGCAGCGCCGTAGGGGGACTGGCTAACTATGGCTACACCTTC. Translated, it gives CSAVGGLANYGYTF.

The chain carries TRBV25-1 and TRBJ2-1; 7 nucleotides match TRBD2. There are 16 residues in the CDR3. Germline V gene lookup returns CDR1 MGHDK and CDR2 SYGVNS. The V segment lost 3 bases and the J segment 10 bases; nucleotides outside the gene matches: 15. CDR3 region: CASSEAAAGVSREQFF. CDR3 DNA: TGTGCCAGCAGTGAGGCAGCGGCGGGAGTGAGCAGAGAGCAGTTCTTC.

The CDR3: CASSLAVGELFF. The DNA of the CDR3 is TGTGCCAGCAGCTTAGCGGTCGGGGAGCTGTTTTTT. This chain joins TRBV7-2 and TRBJ2-2, with unresolved D. Per germline, CDR1 SGHTA and CDR2 FQGNSA. The CDR3 totals 12 residues. V shed 0 bases and J shed 7 bases, with 3 bases lying between them.

This chain uses TRBV5-1 with TRBJ1-5; maybe TRBD1 (6 bases). This CDR3 region has 15 residues. V dropped 0 bases and J dropped 2 bases, with 9 bases sitting between them. The germline gives CDR1 SGHRS, CDR2 YFSETQ. CDR3 residues: CASSLVSGGNQPQHF. The CDR3 region has the DNA TGCGCCAGCAGCTTGGTCTCAGGGGGCAATCAGCCCCAGCATTTT.

The V call is TRBV20-1, the J call TRBJ2-1; 11 bases match TRBD2. The CDR3 has 16 amino acids. The V and J ends lost 3 bases and 7 bases, in that order; junction bases with no gene match: 11. CDR1 and CDR2 from the germline V gene are DFQATT and SNEGSKA (reference sequence). The CDR3: CSARFIRLAGRNEQFF. CDR3 nucleotide sequence: TGCAGTGCTAGGTTCATTCGACTAGCGGGACGAAATGAGCAGTTCTTC.

This clonotype was counted between two and nine times. The V and J genes are TRBV20-1 and TRBJ2-7; TRBD1 or TRBD2 may be the D gene (6 bases each). CDR1 and CDR2 (germline): DFQATT, SNEGSKA (reference sequence). Between the trimmed V and J ends, which lost 3 bases and 1 base, there was a span of 13 bases. CDR3 size: 14 residues. The CDR3 DNA reads as TGCAGTGCTAGTAGACCGGGGGCTTCCTACGAGCAGTACTTC. Protein sequence: CSASRPGASYEQYF.

The gene calls are TRBV9 and TRBJ2-7; 10 bases agree with TRBD1. V dropped 0 bases and J dropped 3; count of bases not matched to a gene: 9. Germline assignment: CDR1 SGDLS and CDR2 YYNGEE. There are 17 residues in the CDR3. The CDR3 reads CASSVEGDRGEGYEQYF. CDR3 DNA: TGTGCCAGCAGCGTAGAAGGGGACAGGGGAGAGGGCTACGAGCAGTACTTC.

The chain links TRBV5-1 to TRBJ1-2; D is undetermined. Per the germline V gene, CDR1 is SGHRS and CDR2 is YFSETQ. With 4 bases removed from V and 8 bases from J, the gap between germline ends came to 15 bases. The CDR3 covers 13 residues. The CDR3 DNA reads as TGCGCCAGCAGCGACTACGGCCCGGGGGGCTACACCTTC. This encodes CASSDYGPGGYTF.

The chain recombines TRBV4-2 with TRBJ2-3; possibly TRBD2 for D (6 bases). This CDR3 region has 17 residues. Germline V CDR1 and CDR2: LGHNA, YNFKEQ. V was shortened by 0 bases and J by 1 base, with 14 bases between the two germline ends. CDR3 protein: CASSQDMWGVGTDTQYF. The CDR3, as DNA: TGTGCCAGCAGCCAAGATATGTGGGGGGTGGGCACAGATACGCAGTATTTT.

This clonotype was detected only a few times. This chain connects TRBV6-5 to TRBJ2-1; D is perhaps TRBD2 (6 bases). Germline values: CDR1 MNHEY, CDR2 SVGAGI. V was trimmed by 4 bases and J by 3 bases, leaving 7 bases between them. The CDR3 is 13 amino acids. The CDR3 nucleotides read TGTGCCAGCAGTTCGGACTACTACAATGAGCAGTTCTTC. It codes for CASSSDYYNEQFF.

This chain links TRBV6-4 with TRBJ1-5; D not certain. Trimming shortened V by 4 bases and J by 5 bases, and 9 bases separated the two germline ends. CDR3 length: 13 residues. Per germline, CDR1 MRHNA and CDR2 SNTAGT. The CDR3 coding sequence is TGTGCCAGCAGTGCCCTGATGGATCAGCCCCAGCATTTT. This translates into CASSALMDQPQHF.

The V and J genes are TRBV18 and TRBJ1-2; 9 bases are shared with TRBD1. CDR1 and CDR2 (germline): KGHSH, LQKENI. The trim removed 6 bases at V and 8 bases at J, leaving 10 bases unmatched. The CDR3 extends over 14 amino acids. The CDR3 spells CASSRTTGTGGYTF. CDR3 DNA sequence: TGTGCCAGCTCGCGGACAACCGGGACAGGGGGCTACACCTTC.

V gene TRBV6-6 combines with J gene TRBJ1-4, with 9 bases lining up with TRBD1. The CDR3 consists of 15 residues. From germline, CDR1 is MNHNY and CDR2 SVGAGI (reference sequence). V lost 2 bases and J lost 7; bases outside the gene matches: 5. The CDR3: CASSYVGTGSEKLFF. In DNA form, the CDR3 reads TGTGCCAGCAGTTACGTAGGGACAGGGAGTGAAAAACTGTTTTTT.

This clonotype was seen only a few times. The chain carries TRBV9 and TRBJ1-2, with D hard to call. Germline V gives CDR1 SGDLS, CDR2 YYNGEE. This CDR3 has 11 amino acids. Trimming took 0 bases from V and 6 from J, leaving 3 bases between them. This chain's CDR3 is CASSVGHGYTF. CDR3 DNA: TGTGCCAGCAGCGTAGGCCATGGCTACACCTTC.

This clonotype came up many times. This chain connects TRBV9 to TRBJ2-1; D might be TRBD1 (6 bases). CDR3 length: 15 residues. Germline V gives CDR1 SGDLS, CDR2 YYNGEE. Trimming cost V 3 bases and J 3 bases, with 13 bases left between them. This CDR3 reads CASSESTGFYNEQFF. As DNA, the CDR3 is TGTGCCAGCAGCGAGTCGACAGGCTTCTACAATGAGCAGTTCTTC.

Only a few counts were recorded for this clonotype. The chain employs TRBV29-1 and TRBJ2-5; D possibly corresponds to TRBD2 (6 bases). Germline values: CDR1 SQVTM, CDR2 ANQGSEA. V gave up 4 bases and J gave up 11 bases, with 23 bases separating them. The CDR3 has 14 amino acids. The CDR3 protein is CSVARLQSPGEQYF. CDR3 sequence (DNA): TGCAGCGTTGCTCGCCTACAGTCCCCGGGGGAGCAGTACTTC.

This clonotype was seen a few times. The V gene is TRBV6-1, the J gene TRBJ2-3; D assignment may be TRBD1 or TRBD2 (6 bases each). V lost 4 bases and J 7 bases, leaving 12 bases between the germline ends. Per germline, CDR1 MNHNS and CDR2 SASEGT. CDR3 length: 13 residues. The CDR3 spells CASSVGGQNTQYF. In nucleotides, the CDR3 is TGTGCCAGCAGTGTTGGGGGGCAAAATACGCAGTATTTT.

V gene TRBV29-1 combines with J gene TRBJ1-1, with D unclear. This CDR3 spans 15 amino acids. The V end was cut by 2 bases, the J end by 0 bases, with 13 bases between. The V gene's germline CDR1 is SQVTM and CDR2 ANQGSEA. The CDR3 DNA reads as TGCAGCGTTGAATTAGGGCCTTATATGAACACTGAAGCTTTCTTT. Translation: CSVELGPYMNTEAFF. Drawing the rest from reference TRBV29-1 and TRBJ1-1, the complete variable domain is SAVISQKPSRDICQRGTSLTIQCQVDSQVTMMFWYRQQPGQSLTLIATANQGSEATYESGFVIDKFPISRPNLTFSTLTVSNMSPEDSSIYLCSVELGPYMNTEAFFGQGTRLTVV.

This chain links TRBV6-5 with TRBJ2-7; D is unclear. Trimming left V 6 bases short and J 9 bases short, with 18 bases between. The CDR3 has 13 amino acids. Germline V lookup: CDR1 MNHEY, CDR2 SVGAGI. CDR3 nucleotide sequence: TGTGCCAGCAGGGGGATCGTCTCGATCGGGCAGTACTTC. Translated, it gives CASRGIVSIGQYF.

This rearrangement joins TRBV29-1 to TRBJ2-5, with 13 bases matching TRBD2. The CDR3 spans 14 residues. Germline V lookup: CDR1 SQVTM, CDR2 ANQGSEA. The V and J ends lost 7 bases and 2 bases, in that order; junction bases with no gene match: 4. The CDR3 nucleotides are TGCAGCGCACGACTAGCGGGAGGTCAAGAGACCCAGTACTTC. Translation gives CSARLAGGQETQYF.

This clonotype was picked up a small number of times. V is TRBV29-1 and J is TRBJ2-4; D might be TRBD1 (5 bases). The end of the DNA fits TRBJ2-5 better, so the J call may be wrong. This CDR3 contains 14 residues. Germline assignment: CDR1 SQVTM and CDR2 ANQGSEA. The CDR3 protein is CSVEASSDRETQYF. The CDR3 DNA reads TGCAGCGTTGAAGCCAGTTCTGACAGAGAGACCCAGTACTTC.

V and J are TRBV7-2 and TRBJ1-4; unclear D gene. Germline lookup yields CDR1 SGHTA and CDR2 FQGNSA. The germline V and J ends were trimmed by 4 bases and 8 bases, with 23 bases remaining between them. The CDR3 extends over 17 amino acids. CDR3 nucleotides: TGTGCCAGCAGCTCCACTTTTATAGACCAAATTAAGGAAAAACTGTTTTTT. Its translation is CASSSTFIDQIKEKLFF. Using reference TRBV7-2 and TRBJ1-4 for the parts outside the CDR3, the full variable domain is GAGVSQSPSNKVTEKGKDVELRCDPISGHTALYWYRQSLGQGLEFLIYFQGNSAPDKSGLPSDRFSAERTGGSVSTLTIQRTQQEDSAVYLCASSSTFIDQIKEKLFFGSGTQLSVL.

The sample holds a few counts of this clonotype. V gene TRBV5-1 combines with J gene TRBJ1-2; D is perhaps TRBD1 (5 bases). This CDR3 is built from 12 residues. Germline V lookup: CDR1 SGHRS, CDR2 YFSETQ. The V end was cut by 4 bases, the J end by 8 bases, with 12 bases between. This chain's CDR3 is CASSKGSSGYTF. CDR3 sequence (DNA): TGCGCCAGCAGCAAGGGGTCCTCGGGCTACACCTTC.

This chain uses TRBV5-1 with TRBJ2-5; D is possibly TRBD1 (6 bases). V was trimmed by 4 bases and J by 5 bases, leaving 12 bases between them. The CDR3 is 13 residues long. The germline V gene has CDR1 SGHRS and CDR2 YFSETQ. CDR3 protein: CASSRGHGETQYF. The CDR3, as DNA: TGCGCCAGCAGCAGGGGACACGGCGAGACCCAGTACTTC.

V and J are TRBV2 and TRBJ2-5; 7 bases are shared with TRBD2. J lost 5 bases, V lost 10 bases, and 7 bases had no gene match. CDR3 length: 12 residues. The V gene's germline CDR1 is SNHLY and CDR2 FYNNEI. This CDR3 reads CANGLVGETQYF. CDR3 DNA: TGTGCCAATGGACTAGTGGGCGAGACCCAGTACTTC.

This clonotype was counted a few times. The genes are TRBV7-3 and TRBJ2-1; D might be TRBD1 (6 bases). Trimming pared 6 bases from V and 4 bases from J, leaving 13 bases between. The CDR3 consists of 14 residues. The germline gives CDR1 SGHTA, CDR2 FQGTGA. CDR3 nucleotides: TGTGCCAGCAGGCCGGGACAATCATACAATGAGCAGTTCTTC. This sequence encodes CASRPGQSYNEQFF.

The chain couples TRBV20-1 to TRBJ2-7, with TRBD1 matching 7 bases. The CDR3 extends over 14 amino acids. Looked up from germline, CDR1 is DFQATT and CDR2 is SNEGSKA (reference sequence). J lost 2 bases, V lost 3 bases, and 7 bases had no gene match. CDR3 sequence reads: CSASFDRDPYEQYF. The CDR3, as DNA: TGCAGTGCTAGTTTCGACAGGGATCCCTACGAGCAGTACTTC.

This chain links TRBV20-1 with TRBJ1-2; D not resolved. The V end lost 4 bases, the J end lost 4 bases, and 4 bases lay between the germline ends. CDR3 length equals 10 residues. The germline V gene has CDR1 DFQATT and CDR2 SNEGSKA (reference sequence). The CDR3 DNA reads as TGCAGTGCTACTTTCTATGGCTACACCTTC. This sequence encodes CSATFYGYTF.